The source of this TCR beta chain is a study of T cells in Graves' hyperthyroidism and ophthalmopathy (dated by TCRdb to the late 2010s). At the level of the whole study: Peripheral blood samples were taken at the time of initial diagnosis, prior to any treatment. To identify distinguishing TCR V-J signatures, a discovery cohort of 95 to 100 patients was used, comprising under 45 with Graves' ophthalmopathy and some 57 with stable Graves' hyperthyroidism. Prospective prediction of ophthalmopathy was tested in an independent validation cohort consisting of 18 hyperthyroidism patients and approximately 16 patients who later progressed to ophthalmopathy. The 95 to 100 discovery patients were randomly divided into training and test sets at a 7:3 ratio. In addition, the study compared T-cell repertoires in thyroid tissue and in blood from six Graves' hyperthyroidism patients. After sampling, hyperthyroidism patients received methimazole starting at 30 mg daily, and ophthalmopathy patients received high-dose intravenous methylprednisolone. The paper reports TCR Vbeta CDR3 sequencing of some 140 peripheral blood samples: under 45 ophthalmopathy, under 85 hyperthyroidism and around 17 progressor patients. Broader findings and caveats from the paper: Sample size was not statistically predetermined, and investigators were not blinded to group allocation. A model built on a 13 V-J signature distinguished ophthalmopathy from stable hyperthyroidism, reaching 85% to 90% sensitivity and 81.08% specificity in cross-validation and 80%/75% in testing. Blood samples also contained most of the expanded thyroid clonotypes (frequency above 0.001), which suggests that blood repertoires may reflect thyroid immune responses. In validation, the model predicted progression to ophthalmopathy with approximately 69% sensitivity and around 72% specificity, a median of approximately 6.7 months before onset.

Ophthalmopathy patients had moderately to severely active disease, with a Clinical Activity Score of 3 or more, a NOSPECS grade of 4 or more, and a disease duration of less than 3 months. The study excluded patients with uncontrolled infections, other autoimmune diseases, pregnancy or lactation. Clinical symptoms, serum thyroxine and TRAb, thyroid ultrasound, and orbital computed tomography formed the basis for the diagnoses. PBMCs were separated from about 10 ml of fresh peripheral blood using Ficoll-Paque density gradient centrifugation. Total RNA was extracted using Trizol reagent, and RNA quality was assessed on an Agilent 2100 Bioanalyzer. This clonotype showed up many times. It has no known antigen specificity. The input lacks base qualities; no much larger clone sits a single base away. Amplification of TCR beta CDR3 regions was carried out from RNA transcripts. The first round of RT-PCR for the TCR CDR3 was performed with the HTBI primer set and the Qiagen OneStep RT-PCR kit. Libraries were constructed in a second round of multiplex PCR, after which size selection and purification were performed. Sequencing of the libraries was done on an Illumina HiSeq2000 using paired-end 100 bp reads. The published analysis was carried out like this. SOAPnuke was used to process the raw data, with reads discarded if the reads contained adapters or uncalled bases, had a mean Phred below 15, or lacked an exact constant-primer or identifier match. COPE v1.2.5 was used to merge the high-quality paired reads, and each unique nucleotide sequence was defined as a clonotype. Clonotypes were aligned to IMGT TRBV, TRBD and TRBJ reference segments using MiTCR v1.1. Analysis was restricted to V-J combinations with a frequency above 0.0001, which covered about 99% of repertoires. The TCS score was defined as the ratio of F50 (clonal expansion) to E x V (chaos), calculated using BLOSUM62-based TCRdist between CDR3 peptides within each V-J. Welch's t-statistics and random forest reduced roughly 540 V-J features to fewer than 15, which were used in a naive Bayes classifier (R e1071). The public sequencing data were trimmed at Q25 with fastp and processed into clonotypes with MiXCR by TCRdb, which kept only in-frame beta chains. Identical CDR3 proteins give one entry, which carries the most common genes and DNA. TCRdb's processing, not the study's, gives the V and J calls here. In this sample the table shows 500,000 to 800,000 distinct CDR3 sequences, roughly 15% of which occur a single time. The ten most abundant clones make up around 13% of the sample.

Based on the germline V gene, the CDR1 and CDR2 sequences are MDHEN and SYDVKM. V loses 5 bases at its end and J loses 3 bases; junction bases beyond the gene matches: 10. The CDR3 runs 16 amino acids, cysteine and phenylalanine included. Kept here is only the CDR3 DNA, which spans 48 bases and is read in frame from base 1. The chain was built from TRBV28 and TRBJ2-7; 10 bases in between match TRBD2. The clonotype comes from a woman aged 45-65 years with Graves' ophthalmopathy. The sequencing sample was made of blood. The CDR3 protein is CASSGGLGLALYEQYF. The sequence in DNA is TGTGCCAGCAGTGGGGGGCTGGGACTAGCGCTCTACGAGCAGTACTTC.